This T cell receptor beta chain was captured in a study of shared clonotypes between healthy human individuals. Measured with immunoSEQ multiplex PCR; TCRdb has only the in-frame clones, and not every one. The sample records over a million clones, 95% to 99% being singletons. This CDR3 region has 12 residues. V was trimmed by 7 bases and J by 8 bases, leaving 13 bases between them. CDR1 MNHEY and CDR2 SVGAGI come from the germline V gene. Partitioning of CD4+ cells yielded a CD45RA+ naive subset and a CD45RA-negative memory subset. This chain joins TRBV6-5 and TRBJ2-3; a weak D match, TRBD2 (5 bases). Sample: naive CD4+ T cells sorted from blood. Sample subset: CD45RA+ positively selected. The TCR sequence derives from a man between 25 and 39 years old in good health. CDR3 DNA: TGTGCCAGCAAAGCGGCCGCTGGTACGCAGTATTTT. This translates into CASKAAAGTQYF.